The 23 T cell receptor beta chains presented below share a single source sample, sequenced in a study of neoadjuvant anti-PD-1 for oral cavity cancer. Time point indicated: after neoadjuvant nivolumab, at surgical resection. The repertoire was sequenced with immunoSEQ multiplex PCR; TCRdb's copy has only in-frame clones and lacks some. The repertoire includes about 68,000 clones, around 84% of them detected once, and nearly 3.5% sits in the top ten. Sample: PBMCs, taken after nivolumab (anti-PD-1) treatment. The source of these receptors is a person between 35 and 79 years old with oral cavity squamous cell carcinoma.

This chain joins TRBV6-5 and TRBJ2-1; 9 bases match TRBD1. This CDR3 is built from 14 residues. CDR1 MNHEY and CDR2 SVGAGI come from the germline V gene. The ends lost 8 bases at V and 5 bases at J; junction bases unmatched: 7. CDR3 nucleotides: TGTGCCAGCGGGGACAGGGTCGAGGACAATGAGCAGTTCTTC. Encoded protein: CASGDRVEDNEQFF.

This clone appeared once. CDR3 loop: CAISESLKKERPIHEQYF. The CDR3 DNA reads as TGTGCCATCAGTGAGTCTCTAAAAAAGGAGCGGCCGATACACGAGCAGTACTTC. The chain couples TRBV10-3 to TRBJ2-7; a possible D gene is TRBD2 (5 bases). CDR3 length: 18 residues. Germline V CDR1 and CDR2: ENHRY, SYGVKD. The V end lost 0 bases, the J end lost 5 bases, and 23 bases lay between the germline ends.

In the case of this clone: Mismatch with germline at one junction end may stem from a read error. The V call is TRBV7-7, the J call TRBJ2-5; D tentatively reads TRBD1 or TRBD2 (5 bases each). Germline-derived CDR1 and CDR2 are SSHAT and FNYEAQ (reference sequence). This CDR3 contains 15 residues. CDR3 bases: TGTGCTAGCAGCTTAATCGGGGCACGACAAGAGACCCAGTACTTC. This translates into CASSLIGARQETQYF.

V and J are TRBV28 and TRBJ1-1, with D uncertain. Trimming shortened V by 2 bases and J by 4 bases, and 11 bases separated the two germline ends. Germline CDR1 reads MDHEN; CDR2 reads SYDVKM. The CDR3 loop spans 14 amino acids. The CDR3 loop reads CASSLGGPGTEAFF. Written as DNA, the CDR3 is TGTGCCAGCAGTTTAGGAGGGCCGGGCACTGAAGCTTTCTTT. The full variable domain, in which reference TRBV28 and TRBJ1-1 provide the parts outside the CDR3, is DVKVTQSSRYLVKRTGEKVFLECVQDMDHENMFWYRQDPGLGLRLIYFSYDVKMKEKGDIPEGYSVSREKKERFSLILESASTNQTSMYLCASSLGGPGTEAFFGQGTRLTVV.

The rearrangement links TRBV19 to TRBJ2-5; no reliable D call. With 3 bases removed from V and 4 bases from J, the gap between germline ends came to 3 bases. CDR3 length: 11 amino acids. Per the germline V gene, CDR1 is LNHDA and CDR2 is SQIVND (reference sequence). DNA for the CDR3: TGTGCCAGTAGTATTTCAGAGACCCAGTACTTC. Translation: CASSISETQYF.

The CDR3 here is CASRSLASGDNEQFF. The CDR3 DNA follows: TGTGCCAGTAGAAGCCTGGCTAGCGGGGACAATGAGCAGTTCTTC. V gene TRBV19 combines with J gene TRBJ2-1, with 9 bases matching TRBD2. The CDR3 consists of 15 residues. The V gene's germline CDR1 is LNHDA and CDR2 SQIVND (reference sequence). The trim removed 6 bases at V and 5 bases at J, leaving 8 bases unmatched. Filled out from reference TRBV19 and TRBJ2-1, the complete variable domain reads DGGITQSPKYLFRKEGQNVTLSCEQNLNHDAMYWYRQDPGQGLRLIYYSQIVNDFQKGDIAEGYSVSREKKESFPLTVTSAQKNPTAFYLCASRSLASGDNEQFFGPGTRLTVL.

The rearrangement joins TRBV28 to TRBJ1-5; D not certain. The CDR3 is 12 residues long. Germline CDR1 reads MDHEN; CDR2 reads SYDVKM. Trimming took off 3 bases at V and 5 bases at J, with 5 bases between the two ends. The CDR3 here is CASSFSDQPQHF. CDR3 nucleotide sequence: TGTGCCAGCAGTTTTTCTGATCAGCCCCAGCATTTT.

The chain is built from TRBV28 and TRBJ1-2, with no clear D. The CDR3 has 14 residues. Trimming took off 4 bases at V and 0 bases at J, with 9 bases between the two ends. The germline gives CDR1 MDHEN, CDR2 SYDVKM. The CDR3: CASSSGSTNYGYTF. The DNA of the CDR3 is TGTGCCAGCAGTTCGGGGTCTACTAACTATGGCTACACCTTC.

This chain links TRBV7-2 with TRBJ2-7; 12 bases match TRBD1. This CDR3 contains 14 residues. Germline V CDR1 and CDR2: SGHTA, FQGNSA. Trimming took 5 bases from V and 7 from J; bases not matched to a gene: 6. The CDR3 region is CASSPGQGAGEQYF. In nucleotides, the CDR3 is TGTGCCAGCAGCCCGGGACAGGGGGCGGGTGAGCAGTACTTC.

This chain joins TRBV9 and TRBJ1-3; 8 bases fit TRBD1. CDR1 is SGDLS and CDR2 is YYNGEE in the germline V gene. This CDR3 region has 16 residues. With 2 bases clipped from V and 4 bases from J, the junction kept 8 bases outside the gene matches. The CDR3 DNA reads as TGTGCCAGCAGCGTCCTACCGACAGGGGCGGGAAACACCATATATTTT. It is translated as CASSVLPTGAGNTIYF.

The chain has TRBV5-1 and TRBJ2-4, with 9 bases that match TRBD1. The CDR3 consists of 19 residues. V lost 4 bases to trimming and J lost 0 bases; unmatched junction nucleotides: 14. From germline, CDR1 is SGHRS and CDR2 YFSETQ. CDR3 sequence (DNA): TGCGCCAGCAGCCCCTGGACAGGGGACTCTTTCCTAGCCAAAAACATTCAGTACTTC. This encodes CASSPWTGDSFLAKNIQYF.

The genes are TRBV29-1 and TRBJ1-4, with unresolved D. This CDR3 has 11 residues. Germline V gene sequence: CDR1 SQVTM, CDR2 ANQGSEA. V was trimmed by 8 bases and J by 11 bases, leaving 15 bases between them. CDR3 sequence reads: CSLRSGGKLFF. In DNA form, the CDR3 reads TGCAGCCTCCGTTCGGGCGGCAAACTGTTTTTT. The full variable domain, completed using reference TRBV29-1 and TRBJ1-4, is SAVISQKPSRDICQRGTSLTIQCQVDSQVTMMFWYRQQPGQSLTLIATANQGSEATYESGFVIDKFPISRPNLTFSTLTVSNMSPEDSSIYLCSLRSGGKLFFGSGTQLSVL.

J is TRBJ2-3 and V is TRBV7-5; the DNA was not compared with TRBD1, the D call given in the table. TRBV7-5 corresponds to a pseudogene. The CDR3 has 18 residues. CDR3 residues: CARRYLGAWGTFTDTQYF. CDR3 bases: TGTGCCAGAAGATATTTGGGGGCATGGGGGACCTTCACAGATACGCAGTATTTT.

J is TRBJ2-7 and V is TRBV7-2, with a possible D match to TRBD2 (5 bases). Trimming cost V 0 bases and J 3 bases, with 9 bases left between them. In germline, CDR1 is SGHTA, CDR2 FQGNSA. The CDR3 extends over 14 amino acids. Here the CDR3 reads CASSLARLNYEQYF. Here the CDR3 DNA reads TGTGCCAGCAGCTTAGCGCGACTAAACTACGAGCAGTACTTC.

V usage is TRBV6-6 and J usage is TRBJ2-2; D is perhaps TRBD1 (7 bases). In germline, CDR1 is MNHNY, CDR2 SVGAGI (reference sequence). The CDR3 covers 12 residues. Trimming shortened V by 11 bases and J by 6 bases, and 13 bases separated the two germline ends. The DNA of the CDR3 is TGTGCCTCCAGGGGGGCGGCCGGGGAGCTGTTTTTT. Protein product: CASRGAAGELFF.

This chain uses TRBV6-1 with TRBJ2-3; no definite D call. Germline assignment: CDR1 MNHNS and CDR2 SASEGT. V lost 8 bases and J lost 5, with 8 bases in between. The CDR3 totals 11 residues. The CDR3 DNA reads TGTGCCAGCCGGTGGGGAGATACGCAGTATTTT. As protein: CASRWGDTQYF.

The table lists this clone with a count of one. The chain combines TRBV7-8 with TRBJ1-5; no clear D gene. The germline V and J ends were trimmed by 3 bases and 2 bases, with 11 bases remaining between them. Germline loops: CDR1 SGHVS, CDR2 FQNEAQ. This CDR3 is 15 amino acids long. This CDR3 is CASSLNAVGNQPQHF. CDR3 bases: TGTGCCAGCAGCTTGAACGCAGTTGGCAATCAGCCCCAGCATTTT.

The gene calls are TRBV7-8 and TRBJ2-7; D gene unclear. The CDR3 is 12 residues long. Germline-derived CDR1 and CDR2 are SGHVS and FQNEAQ. Trimming cost V 5 bases and J 6 bases, with 11 bases left between them. The CDR3 here is CASSQSWSEQYF. Written as DNA, the CDR3 is TGTGCCAGCAGCCAATCCTGGAGCGAGCAGTACTTC.

Comment on this clone: At one end, the junction sequence differs from germline, possibly due to a read error. The chain joins TRBV5-1 to TRBJ1-1, with D perhaps TRBD1 (5 bases). This CDR3 region has 16 residues. CDR1 is SGHRS and CDR2 is YFSETQ in the germline V gene. The CDR3 spells CARSLGGGEINTEAFF. CDR3 coding DNA: TGCGCCCGCAGCTTGGGCGGGGGGGAAATAAACACTGAAGCTTTCTTT. The full variable domain, in which reference TRBV5-1 and TRBJ1-1 provide the parts outside the CDR3, is KAGVTQTPRYLIKTRGQQVTLSCSPISGHRSVSWYQQTPGQGLQFLFEYFSETQRNKGNFPGRFSGRQFSNSRSEMNVSTLELGDSALYLCARSLGGGEINTEAFFGQGTRLTVV.

This chain joins TRBV6-5 and TRBJ1-2; the D is unclear. The CDR3 is made up of 13 amino acids. The germline V gene has CDR1 MNHEY and CDR2 SVGAGI. Trimming pared 2 bases from V and 0 bases from J, leaving 4 bases between. This chain's CDR3 is CASSYLANYGYTF. The CDR3, as DNA: TGTGCCAGCAGTTACCTCGCTAACTATGGCTACACCTTC.

CDR3 loop: CASSQEGQWPWELFF. In nucleotides, the CDR3 is TGCGCCAGCAGCCAAGAGGGCCAGTGGCCCTGGGAGCTGTTTTTT. V is TRBV4-1 and J is TRBJ2-2; no reliable D call. Germline CDR1 MGHRA, CDR2 YSYEKL. Trimming cost V 0 bases and J 9 bases, with 14 bases left between them. This CDR3 has 15 residues.

The chain has TRBV30 and TRBJ1-1, with TRBD1 matching over 7 bases. This CDR3 has 13 amino acids. Germline loops: CDR1 GTSNPN, CDR2 SVGIG (reference sequence). Unmatched junction bases numbered 7, after V lost 4 bases and J lost 5 bases. The CDR3 reads CAWIPQGGTEAFF. The CDR3 region has the DNA TGTGCCTGGATCCCTCAGGGGGGAACTGAAGCTTTCTTT.

This clone has a handful of counts. This sequence joins TRBV7-9 and TRBJ2-6, with D uncertain. The length of the CDR3 is 15 residues. V was pared by 1 base and J by 2 bases, with 6 bases between. Germline V lookup: CDR1 SEHNR, CDR2 FQNEAQ (reference sequence). As DNA, the CDR3 is TGTGCCAGCAGCTTAGGGGCGACTGGGGCCAACGTCCTGACTTTC. Translated: CASSLGATGANVLTF.